The rows below give T cell receptor beta chains drawn from one sample of a study of T cells in Graves' hyperthyroidism and ophthalmopathy. TCRdb used MiXCR to reprocess the multiplex PCR reads, holding one entry per CDR3 protein. The sample includes a few hundred thousand distinct CDR3 sequences, 15% seen only once; the top ten take approximately 19%. The sample taken for sequencing was blood. The source of these receptors is a woman aged 55-70 years with Graves' ophthalmopathy. Each CDR3 is given with its conserved first and last residue. The order of the fields is J gene, clone size, V gene, D gene, CDR3 DNA, CDR3 protein. D genes are given only for firm matches. The size entry is marked missing in some rows and otherwise reads once, few, many or a size class.

J gene: TRBJ2-7
clone size: NA
V gene: TRBV12-3/TRBV12-4
D gene: TRBD2
CDR3 DNA: TGTGCCAGTAAGACTAGCGGGGGGTACGAGCAGTACTTC
CDR3 protein: CASKTSGGYEQYF

J gene: TRBJ2-1
clone size: NA
V gene: TRBV11-2
D gene: NA
CDR3 DNA: TGTGTCAGCAGCAATTGGGGGTCTGAGCAGTTCTTC
CDR3 protein: CVSSNWGSEQFF

J gene: TRBJ1-1
clone size: few
V gene: TRBV19
D gene: NA
CDR3 DNA: TGTGCCTCGGCGTTTACGGAGGGGTACACTGAAGCTTTCTTT
CDR3 protein: CASAFTEGYTEAFF

J gene: TRBJ2-1
clone size: many
V gene: TRBV5-6
D gene: NA
CDR3 DNA: TGTGCCAGCAGCTTGGGGCAGTTAAACTACAATGAGCAGTTCTTC
CDR3 protein: CASSLGQLNYNEQFF

J gene: TRBJ2-2
clone size: many
V gene: TRBV28
D gene: TRBD2
CDR3 DNA: TGTGCCAGCAGCAAGACTAGCGGGAACACCGGGGAGCTGTTTTTT
CDR3 protein: CASSKTSGNTGELFF

J gene: TRBJ2-4
clone size: many
V gene: TRBV5-1
D gene: NA
CDR3 DNA: TGCGCCAGCAGCGAGGGCAGCAAAAACATTCAGTACTTC
CDR3 protein: CASSEGSKNIQYF

J gene: TRBJ2-2
clone size: many
V gene: TRBV29-1
D gene: NA
CDR3 DNA: TGCAGCGTTGATTCAGGGAGCTACACCGTCCACCGGCTGCTGTTTTTT
CDR3 protein: CSVDSGSYTVHRLLFF

J gene: TRBJ2-7
clone size: many
V gene: TRBV5-1
D gene: TRBD1
CDR3 DNA: TGCGCCAGCAGCAACGACAGGGGTGGTTACGAGCAGTACTTC
CDR3 protein: CASSNDRGGYEQYF

J gene: TRBJ2-1
clone size: many
V gene: TRBV7-9
D gene: TRBD2
CDR3 DNA: TGTGCCAGCAGCCCTATGGGACTAGCGGCCTCCTACAATGAGCAGTTCTTC
CDR3 protein: CASSPMGLAASYNEQFF

J gene: TRBJ1-5
clone size: NA
V gene: TRBV7-9
D gene: NA
CDR3 DNA: TGTGCCAGCAGTTTAACAACAGGACAAAGACCGAGCAATCAGCCCCAGCATTTT
CDR3 protein: CASSLTTGQRPSNQPQHF

J gene: TRBJ1-2
clone size: few
V gene: TRBV6-1
D gene: NA
CDR3 DNA: TGTGCCAGCAGCCCTAAAGGGGGTCTAGGTGGCTACACCTTC
CDR3 protein: CASSPKGGLGGYTF

J gene: TRBJ1-6
clone size: NA
V gene: TRBV25-1
D gene: NA
CDR3 DNA: TGTGCCAGCAGTACAGGGAAAATTAATTCACCCCTCCACTTT
CDR3 protein: CASSTGKINSPLHF

J gene: TRBJ2-5
clone size: many
V gene: TRBV7-6
D gene: NA
CDR3 DNA: TGTGCCAGCAGCTTAAGCCAAGTGGAGACCCAGTACTTC
CDR3 protein: CASSLSQVETQYF

J gene: TRBJ2-1
clone size: many
V gene: TRBV12-3/TRBV12-4
D gene: TRBD2
CDR3 DNA: TGTGCCAGCAGTGACATAGCGGGAGTGGGTGAGCAGTTCTTC
CDR3 protein: CASSDIAGVGEQFF

J gene: TRBJ1-2
clone size: many
V gene: TRBV4-1
D gene: NA
CDR3 DNA: TGCGCCAGCAGCCATCACAGGGACGGCTACACCTTC
CDR3 protein: CASSHHRDGYTF

J gene: TRBJ1-1
clone size: many
V gene: TRBV2
D gene: NA
CDR3 DNA: TGTGCCATGAGGGGTAACACTGAAGCTTTCTTT
CDR3 protein: CAMRGNTEAFF

J gene: TRBJ2-3
clone size: many
V gene: TRBV6-1
D gene: TRBD2
CDR3 DNA: TGTGCCAGCAGATATACGACTAGCGGGATCGGGGGCACAGATACGCAGTATTTT
CDR3 protein: CASRYTTSGIGGTDTQYF

J gene: TRBJ2-1
clone size: NA
V gene: TRBV27
D gene: TRBD2
CDR3 DNA: TGTGCCAGCAGTGGACTAGCGGGAGGGAGCTACAATGAGCAGTTCTTC
CDR3 protein: CASSGLAGGSYNEQFF

J gene: TRBJ2-3
clone size: NA
V gene: TRBV4-2
D gene: NA
CDR3 DNA: TGTGCCAGCAGCCCCCGACTGGTCACAGATACGCAGTATTTT
CDR3 protein: CASSPRLVTDTQYF

J gene: TRBJ2-5
clone size: NA
V gene: TRBV18
D gene: TRBD2
CDR3 DNA: TGTGCCAGCTCACCAGGTCGCGGGGCGGGAGTTTCGGAGACCCAGTACTTC
CDR3 protein: CASSPGRGAGVSETQYF

J gene: TRBJ1-4
clone size: NA
V gene: TRBV12-3/TRBV12-4
D gene: NA
CDR3 DNA: TGTGCCAGCAGTGCCCCCCGGCTGGGGGGAAAACTGTTTTTT
CDR3 protein: CASSAPRLGGKLFF

J gene: TRBJ2-3
clone size: many
V gene: TRBV28
D gene: NA
CDR3 DNA: TGTGCCAGCAACAGGGTGTCAGATACGCAGTATTTT
CDR3 protein: CASNRVSDTQYF

J gene: TRBJ1-1
clone size: NA
V gene: TRBV3-1
D gene: NA
CDR3 DNA: TGTGCCAGCAGCCAAAAGCGGGCAGGGGCCGTCGGGGGAACTGAAGCTTTCTTT
CDR3 protein: CASSQKRAGAVGGTEAFF

J gene: TRBJ2-7
clone size: many
V gene: TRBV7-9
D gene: TRBD1
CDR3 DNA: TGTGCCAGCAGCGCTGCTTGGGACAGGGGGTACGAGCAGTACTTC
CDR3 protein: CASSAAWDRGYEQYF

J gene: TRBJ2-1
clone size: many
V gene: TRBV30
D gene: NA
CDR3 DNA: TGTGCCTGGAGTGGGTCTAGCCGGGATCGAGGGTACAATGAGCAGTTCTTC
CDR3 protein: CAWSGSSRDRGYNEQFF

J gene: TRBJ2-1
clone size: NA
V gene: TRBV7-6
D gene: NA
CDR3 DNA: TGTGCCAGCAGCGGGCTAGCAGTGTTTAATGAGCAGTTCTTC
CDR3 protein: CASSGLAVFNEQFF

J gene: TRBJ1-2
clone size: NA
V gene: TRBV30
D gene: NA
CDR3 DNA: TGTGCCCGGTCGCGGGGGGAATGGGATGGCTACACCTTC
CDR3 protein: CARSRGEWDGYTF

J gene: TRBJ2-2
clone size: many
V gene: TRBV6-1
D gene: TRBD1
CDR3 DNA: TGTGCCAGCAGTGGGGGACAGGTGTTCACCGGGGAGCTGTTTTTT
CDR3 protein: CASSGGQVFTGELFF

J gene: TRBJ1-3
clone size: many
V gene: TRBV7-2
D gene: NA
CDR3 DNA: TGTGCCAGCAGCTCATCTCGGAGCGGGGGAAACACCATATATTTT
CDR3 protein: CASSSSRSGGNTIYF

J gene: TRBJ1-1
clone size: NA
V gene: TRBV28
D gene: NA
CDR3 DNA: TGTGCCAGCAGTTTAAGGGCAGCCACTGAAGCTTTCTTT
CDR3 protein: CASSLRAATEAFF

J gene: TRBJ2-7
clone size: few
V gene: TRBV12-3/TRBV12-4
D gene: TRBD2
CDR3 DNA: TGTGCCAGCAGTGCAATAGCGGGAGCTGGCTACGAGCAGTACTTC
CDR3 protein: CASSAIAGAGYEQYF

J gene: TRBJ2-3
clone size: many
V gene: TRBV30
D gene: NA
CDR3 DNA: TGTGCCTGGAGTGTCAAGGCGAGCACAGATACGCAGTATTTT
CDR3 protein: CAWSVKASTDTQYF

J gene: TRBJ2-3
clone size: few
V gene: TRBV24-1
D gene: NA
CDR3 DNA: TGTGCCACCAGTGAGGCCAGCACCGTAGGGAAGCAGTATTTT
CDR3 protein: CATSEASTVGKQYF

J gene: TRBJ1-4
clone size: NA
V gene: TRBV7-9
D gene: TRBD1
CDR3 DNA: TGTGCCAGCAACCTGGGTAGGGGGCGCGTGGAAAAACTGTTTTTT
CDR3 protein: CASNLGRGRVEKLFF

J gene: TRBJ2-1
clone size: few
V gene: TRBV2
D gene: TRBD1
CDR3 DNA: TGTGCCAGCAGTGGACAGGGGGCTAATACCAATGAGCAGTTCTTC
CDR3 protein: CASSGQGANTNEQFF

J gene: TRBJ2-1
clone size: NA
V gene: TRBV19
D gene: NA
CDR3 DNA: TGTGCCAGTGCCCCGTCGGGACATATCTACAATGAGCAGTTCTTC
CDR3 protein: CASAPSGHIYNEQFF

J gene: TRBJ2-5
clone size: many
V gene: TRBV3-1
D gene: TRBD2
CDR3 DNA: TGTGCCAGCAGCCAAGATAAGACTAGCAATGAGACCCAGTACTTC
CDR3 protein: CASSQDKTSNETQYF

J gene: TRBJ2-7
clone size: few
V gene: TRBV28
D gene: NA
CDR3 DNA: TGTGCCAGCAGGACGGACTCCCCCTACGAGCAGTACTTC
CDR3 protein: CASRTDSPYEQYF

J gene: TRBJ2-6
clone size: NA
V gene: TRBV20-1
D gene: NA
CDR3 DNA: TGCAGTGCTACCCGGGGCTCTGGGGCCAACGTCCTGACTTTC
CDR3 protein: CSATRGSGANVLTF

J gene: TRBJ2-1
clone size: few
V gene: TRBV5-4
D gene: TRBD2
CDR3 DNA: TGTGCCAGCAGCCCACCCGGGACTAGCGGCTACAATGAGCAGTCCTTC
CDR3 protein: CASSPPGTSGYNEQSF

J gene: TRBJ2-1
clone size: few
V gene: TRBV4-1
D gene: TRBD2
CDR3 DNA: TGCGCCAGCAGCCCGTCTAGCGGGATGCCTGAGCAGTTCTTC
CDR3 protein: CASSPSSGMPEQFF

J gene: TRBJ2-7
clone size: few
V gene: TRBV4-1
D gene: TRBD2
CDR3 DNA: TGCGCCAGCAGCCAAGAATTAGCGGGGTATACCTACGAGCAGTACTTC
CDR3 protein: CASSQELAGYTYEQYF